This T cell receptor (beta chain) was profiled in a study of post-analysis software for immune sequencing data. The study's findings and limits: Patients with multiple sclerosis recorded significantly lower normalized Chao1 diversity than controls, the study found. F-measure co-clustering was strong for batch-matched samples.

This clonotype was seen a few times. Its antigen is still unknown. Unique molecular identifiers tagged the TCR beta cDNA libraries. Input amounts of 1 to 10 million T cells were used. These gave around 500,000 cDNA molecules, so each molecule approximated one T cell. TCRdb ran MiXCR on the PCR reads and lists one entry per CDR3 protein. This sample has about 680,000 distinct CDR3 sequences, with approximately 60% found just once. Sequencing input: blood. The source is a girl aged 2 to 10 with multiple sclerosis.

DNA of the CDR3: TGTGCCAGCAGCCCACCGGGACAGGGGCGGGCTAACTATGGCTACACCTTC. Encoded protein: CASSPPGQGRANYGYTF. The chain combines TRBV7-9 with TRBJ1-2, with 10 bases matching TRBD1. The germline CDR1 and CDR2 sequences are SEHNR and FQNEAQ (reference sequence). Trimming took 5 bases from V and 0 from J; bases not matched to a gene: 9. CDR3 length: 17 residues.